This T cell receptor (beta chain) is drawn from a study of blood T cell repertoires in COVID-19. Study in general: T cells, B-cell-depleted T cells, or PBMCs provided the cDNA or gDNA that served as material.

This CDR3 comprises 15 residues. The germline CDR1 and CDR2 sequences are KGHSH and LQKENI. J gave up 2 bases and V 6 bases, and 8 bases lay outside the gene matches. In the authors' workflow: Reference gene primers were amplified, and this amplification served to estimate nucleated cell counts. Assay used: immunoSEQ multiplex PCR; TCRdb lists only in-frame clones, some missing. That table furnishes V, J and clone size, whereas the DNA furnished D and trimming. The sample shows 120,000 to 150,000 clones, about 90% of them seen only once. Sequencing was done on a sample of peripheral blood. The chain joins TRBV18 to TRBJ1-1; 8 bases match TRBD1. This clonotype was sampled from a human donor in a cohort sampled during active COVID-19. In nucleotides, the CDR3 is TGTGCCAGCTCCCCCTTGGACAGGGTCAACACTGAAGCTTTCTTT. Translating gives CASSPLDRVNTEAFF.